This T cell receptor beta chain was sequenced in a study of beta chain features in type 1 diabetes. Study-level results: A pattern of fewer insertions and more deletions at VDJ junctions was seen in type 1 diabetes patients. People with Type 1 diabetes carried modestly yet significantly shorter TCRB CDR3s in all four CD4+ subsets.

Turning to this clone: No antigen is known for it.

Based on CD45RO/CCR7/CD25/CD127/CD95/CD27, CD4+ regulatory, stem cell-like memory, naive and central memory cells were sorted. The investigators reverse transcribed all of the isolated RNA, so they sequenced expressed TCRB transcripts. Using immunoSEQ multiplex PCR, the repertoire was profiled, and TCRdb retains in-frame clones only, with some absent. The sample contains roughly 330,000 clones, approximately 11% of which appear only once. The CDR3 covers 14 residues. Trimming stripped 3 bases from V and 3 bases from J, with 11 bases between. Germline V gives CDR1 KGHSH, CDR2 LQKENI. The receptor's source is a woman in her 30s in good health. The sequencing sample was made of naive CD4+ T cells from blood. This sequence joins TRBV18 and TRBJ2-5; perhaps TRBD1 as D (6 bases). CDR3 DNA: TGTGCCAGCTCACCGGGACACCGTAAAGAGACCCAGTACTTC. This encodes CASSPGHRKETQYF.